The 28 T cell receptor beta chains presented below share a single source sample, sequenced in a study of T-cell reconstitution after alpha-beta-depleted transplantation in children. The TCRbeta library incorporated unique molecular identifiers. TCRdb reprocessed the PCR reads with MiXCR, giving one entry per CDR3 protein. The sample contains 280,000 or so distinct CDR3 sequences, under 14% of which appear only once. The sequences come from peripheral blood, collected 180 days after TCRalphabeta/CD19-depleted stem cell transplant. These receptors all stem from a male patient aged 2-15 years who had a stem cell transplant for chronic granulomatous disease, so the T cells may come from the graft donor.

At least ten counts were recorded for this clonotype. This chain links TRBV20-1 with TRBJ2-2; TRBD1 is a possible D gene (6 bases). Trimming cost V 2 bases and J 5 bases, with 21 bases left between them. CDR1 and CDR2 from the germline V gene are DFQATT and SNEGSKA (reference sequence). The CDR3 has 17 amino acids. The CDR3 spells CSARPYPQGLRTGELFF. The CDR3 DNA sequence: TGCAGTGCTAGACCTTACCCTCAGGGGCTTAGAACCGGGGAGCTGTTTTTT.

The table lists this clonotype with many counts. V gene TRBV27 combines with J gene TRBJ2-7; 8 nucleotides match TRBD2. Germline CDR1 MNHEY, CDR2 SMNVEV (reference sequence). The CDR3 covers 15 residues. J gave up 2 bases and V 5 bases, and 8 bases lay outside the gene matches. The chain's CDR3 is CASSDLTSDPYEQYF. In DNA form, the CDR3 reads TGTGCCAGCAGTGATTTGACTAGCGACCCCTACGAGCAGTACTTC.

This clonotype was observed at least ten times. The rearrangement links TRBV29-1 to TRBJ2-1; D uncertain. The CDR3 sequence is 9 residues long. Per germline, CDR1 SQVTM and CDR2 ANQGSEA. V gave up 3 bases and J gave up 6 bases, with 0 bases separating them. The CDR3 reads CSVDNEQFF. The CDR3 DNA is TGCAGCGTTGACAATGAGCAGTTCTTC.

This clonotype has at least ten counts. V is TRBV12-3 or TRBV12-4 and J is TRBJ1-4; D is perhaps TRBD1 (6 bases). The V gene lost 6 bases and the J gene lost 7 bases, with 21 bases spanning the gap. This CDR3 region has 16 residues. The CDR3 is CASRRGYRVGVEKLFF. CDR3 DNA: TGTGCCAGCAGAAGAGGATACAGGGTTGGAGTTGAAAAACTGTTTTTT.

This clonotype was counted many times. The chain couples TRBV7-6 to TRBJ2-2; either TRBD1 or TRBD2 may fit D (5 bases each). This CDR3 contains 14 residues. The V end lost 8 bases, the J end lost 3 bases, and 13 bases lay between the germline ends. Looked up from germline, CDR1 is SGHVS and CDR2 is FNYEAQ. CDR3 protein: CASGRGGYTGELFF. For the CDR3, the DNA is TGTGCCAGCGGTCGGGGCGGGTACACCGGGGAGCTGTTTTTT.

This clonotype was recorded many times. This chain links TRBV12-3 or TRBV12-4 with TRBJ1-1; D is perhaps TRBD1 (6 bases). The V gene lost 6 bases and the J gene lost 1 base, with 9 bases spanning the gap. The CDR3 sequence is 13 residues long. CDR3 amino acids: CASREQGNTEAFF. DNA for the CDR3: TGTGCCAGCAGGGAACAGGGGAACACTGAAGCTTTCTTT.

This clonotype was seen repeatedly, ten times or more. The CDR3 sequence is CASSTSEISYEQYF. DNA of the CDR3: TGCGCCAGCAGTACTAGCGAGATCTCCTACGAGCAGTACTTC. This chain uses TRBV5-1 with TRBJ2-7; 7 bases map to TRBD2. V shed 5 bases, J shed 0 bases, and the junction held 5 bases outside the gene matches. This CDR3 is 14 amino acids long. Germline V gene sequence: CDR1 SGHRS, CDR2 YFSETQ.

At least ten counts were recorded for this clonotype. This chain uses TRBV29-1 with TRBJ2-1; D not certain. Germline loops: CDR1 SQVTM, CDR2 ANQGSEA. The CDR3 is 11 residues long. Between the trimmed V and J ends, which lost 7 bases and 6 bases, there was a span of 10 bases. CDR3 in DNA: TGCAGCGGGGAAATGGGCAATGAGCAGTTCTTC. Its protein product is CSGEMGNEQFF.

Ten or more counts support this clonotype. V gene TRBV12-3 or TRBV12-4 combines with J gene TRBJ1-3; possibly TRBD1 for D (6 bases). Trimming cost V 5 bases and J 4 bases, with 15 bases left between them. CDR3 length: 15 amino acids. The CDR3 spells CASSRRGTQGNTIYF. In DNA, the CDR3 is TGTGCCAGCAGTCGCCGCGGGACACAGGGAAACACCATATATTTT.

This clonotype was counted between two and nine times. The CDR3 reads CASSGGQGVQPQHF. DNA for the CDR3: TGTGCCAGTAGCGGAGGACAGGGGGTCCAGCCCCAGCATTTT. This chain links TRBV19 with TRBJ1-5, with 10 positions matching TRBD1. Germline V CDR1 and CDR2: LNHDA, SQIVND (reference sequence). The CDR3 consists of 14 residues. V lost 6 bases to trimming and J lost 7 bases; unmatched junction nucleotides: 6.

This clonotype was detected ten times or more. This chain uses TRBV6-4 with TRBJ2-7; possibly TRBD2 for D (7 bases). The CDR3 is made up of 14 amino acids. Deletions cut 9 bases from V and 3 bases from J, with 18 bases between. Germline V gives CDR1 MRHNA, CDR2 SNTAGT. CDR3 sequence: CARSGGGPYYEQYF. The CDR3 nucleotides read TGTGCCAGATCGGGGGGCGGACCCTACTACGAGCAGTACTTC.

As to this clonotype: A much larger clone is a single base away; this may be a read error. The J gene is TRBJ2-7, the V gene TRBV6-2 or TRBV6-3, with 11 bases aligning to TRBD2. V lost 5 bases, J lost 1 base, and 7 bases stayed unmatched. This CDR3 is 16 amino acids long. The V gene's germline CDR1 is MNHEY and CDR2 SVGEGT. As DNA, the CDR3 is TGTGCCAGCAGTATGACTAGCGGGGTCTCTTCCTACGAGCAGTACTTC. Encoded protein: CASSMTSGVSSYEQYF.

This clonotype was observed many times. The CDR3 nucleotides are TGTGCCAGCAGCGACGGACAGGGGGCGTCCTATAATTCACCCCTCCACTTT. As protein: CASSDGQGASYNSPLHF. The chain joins TRBV13 to TRBJ1-6, with 11 bases lining up with TRBD1. V lost 5 bases to trimming and J lost 1 base; unmatched junction nucleotides: 4. Germline V gene lookup returns CDR1 PRHDT and CDR2 FYEKMQ (reference sequence). The CDR3 sequence is 17 residues long.

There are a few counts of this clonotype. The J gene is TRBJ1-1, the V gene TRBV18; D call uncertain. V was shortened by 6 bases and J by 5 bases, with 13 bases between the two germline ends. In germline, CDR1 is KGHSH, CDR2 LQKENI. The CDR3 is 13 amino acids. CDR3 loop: CASSETLRTEAFF. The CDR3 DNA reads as TGTGCCAGCTCGGAGACCCTTCGGACTGAAGCTTTCTTT.

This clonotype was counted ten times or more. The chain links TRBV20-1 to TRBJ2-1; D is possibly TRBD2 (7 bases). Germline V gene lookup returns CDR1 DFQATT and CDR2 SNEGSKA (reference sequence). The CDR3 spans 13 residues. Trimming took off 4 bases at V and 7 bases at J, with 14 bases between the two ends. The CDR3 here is CSATAGGPNEQFF. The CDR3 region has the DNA TGCAGTGCTACCGCCGGGGGGCCAAATGAGCAGTTCTTC.

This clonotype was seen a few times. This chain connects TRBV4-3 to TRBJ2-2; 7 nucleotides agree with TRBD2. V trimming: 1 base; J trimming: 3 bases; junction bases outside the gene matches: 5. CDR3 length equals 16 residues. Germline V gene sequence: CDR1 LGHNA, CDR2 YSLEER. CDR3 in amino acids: CASSQGLADHTGELFF. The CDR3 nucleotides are TGCGCCAGCAGCCAAGGGCTAGCGGACCACACCGGGGAGCTGTTTTTT.

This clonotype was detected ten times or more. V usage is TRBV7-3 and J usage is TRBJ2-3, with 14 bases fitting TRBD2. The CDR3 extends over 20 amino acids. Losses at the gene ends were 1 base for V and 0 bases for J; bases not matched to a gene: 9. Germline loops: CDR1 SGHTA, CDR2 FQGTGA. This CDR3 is CASSLIGTSGSGASTDTQYF. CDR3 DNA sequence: TGTGCCAGCAGCTTAATCGGGACTAGCGGGAGTGGAGCTAGCACAGATACGCAGTATTTT.

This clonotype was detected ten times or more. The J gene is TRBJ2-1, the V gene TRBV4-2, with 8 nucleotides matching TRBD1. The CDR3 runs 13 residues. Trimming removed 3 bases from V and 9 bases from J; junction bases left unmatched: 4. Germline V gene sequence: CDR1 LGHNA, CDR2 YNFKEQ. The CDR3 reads CASSQPGGVEQFF. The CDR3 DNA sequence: TGTGCCAGCAGCCAGCCAGGGGGCGTTGAGCAGTTCTTC.

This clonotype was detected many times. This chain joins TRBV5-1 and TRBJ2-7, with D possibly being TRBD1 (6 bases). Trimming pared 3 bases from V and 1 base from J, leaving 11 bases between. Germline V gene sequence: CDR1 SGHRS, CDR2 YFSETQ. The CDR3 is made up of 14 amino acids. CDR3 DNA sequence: TGCGCCAGCAGCTGGTCGGACAGATCCTACGAGCAGTACTTC. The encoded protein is CASSWSDRSYEQYF.

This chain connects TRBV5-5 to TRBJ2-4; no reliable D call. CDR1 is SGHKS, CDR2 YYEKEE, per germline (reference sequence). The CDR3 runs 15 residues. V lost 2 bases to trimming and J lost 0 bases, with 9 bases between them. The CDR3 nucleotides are TGTGCCAGCAGCTTTAACTCCCTAGCCAAAAACATTCAGTACTTC. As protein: CASSFNSLAKNIQYF.

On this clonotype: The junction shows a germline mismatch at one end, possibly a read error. CDR3 sequence: CASMDRDNEQFF. CDR3 DNA: TGCGCCAGCATGGACAGGGACAATGAGCAGTTCTTC. The gene calls are TRBV6-2 or TRBV6-3 and TRBJ2-1, with TRBD1 identical over 8 bases. Germline CDR1 and CDR2: MNHEY and SVGEGT. The CDR3 runs 12 residues.

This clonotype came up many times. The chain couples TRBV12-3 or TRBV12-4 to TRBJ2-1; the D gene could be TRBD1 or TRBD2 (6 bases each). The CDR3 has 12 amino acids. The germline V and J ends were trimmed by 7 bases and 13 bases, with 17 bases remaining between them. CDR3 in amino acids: CASNLRSGAQFF. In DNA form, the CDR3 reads TGTGCCAGCAACTTAAGATCGGGGGCCCAGTTCTTC.

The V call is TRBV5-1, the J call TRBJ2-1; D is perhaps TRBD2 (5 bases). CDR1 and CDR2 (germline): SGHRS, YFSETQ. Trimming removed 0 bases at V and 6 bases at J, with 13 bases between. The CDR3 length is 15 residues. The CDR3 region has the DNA TGCGCCAGCAGCTTGGGTAACGAGACTACCAATGAGCAGTTCTTC. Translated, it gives CASSLGNETTNEQFF.

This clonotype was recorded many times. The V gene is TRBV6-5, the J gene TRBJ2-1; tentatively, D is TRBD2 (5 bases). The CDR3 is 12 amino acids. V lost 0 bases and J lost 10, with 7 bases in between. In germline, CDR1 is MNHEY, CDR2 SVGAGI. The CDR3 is CASSYSGGEQFF. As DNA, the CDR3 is TGTGCCAGCAGTTACTCGGGCGGGGAGCAGTTCTTC.

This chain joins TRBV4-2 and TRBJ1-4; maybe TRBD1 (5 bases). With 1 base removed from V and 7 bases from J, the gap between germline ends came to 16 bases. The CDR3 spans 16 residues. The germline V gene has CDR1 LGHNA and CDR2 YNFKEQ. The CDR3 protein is CASSQGVGGAGEKLFF. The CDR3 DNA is TGTGCCAGCAGCCAAGGTGTCGGAGGGGCAGGTGAAAAACTGTTTTTT.

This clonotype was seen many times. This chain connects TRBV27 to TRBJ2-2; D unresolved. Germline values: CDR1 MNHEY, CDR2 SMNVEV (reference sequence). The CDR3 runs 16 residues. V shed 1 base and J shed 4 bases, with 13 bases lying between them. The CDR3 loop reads CASSLLMGGTTGELFF. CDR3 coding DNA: TGTGCCAGCAGTTTATTGATGGGCGGAACCACCGGGGAGCTGTTTTTT.

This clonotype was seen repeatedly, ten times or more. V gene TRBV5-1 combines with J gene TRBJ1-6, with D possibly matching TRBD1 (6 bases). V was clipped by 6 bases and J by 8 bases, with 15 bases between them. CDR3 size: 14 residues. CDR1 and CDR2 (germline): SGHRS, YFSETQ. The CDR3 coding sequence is TGCGCCAGCACCACAGGGTTATGGGATTCACCCCTCCACTTT. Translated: CASTTGLWDSPLHF.

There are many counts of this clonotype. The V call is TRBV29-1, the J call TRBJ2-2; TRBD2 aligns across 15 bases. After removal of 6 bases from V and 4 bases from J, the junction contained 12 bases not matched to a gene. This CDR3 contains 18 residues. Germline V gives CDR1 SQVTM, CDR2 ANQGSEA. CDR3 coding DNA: TGCAGCGTCTCCGGGACTAGCGGGAGGTATAAGTCCACCGGGGAGCTGTTTTTT. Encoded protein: CSVSGTSGRYKSTGELFF.